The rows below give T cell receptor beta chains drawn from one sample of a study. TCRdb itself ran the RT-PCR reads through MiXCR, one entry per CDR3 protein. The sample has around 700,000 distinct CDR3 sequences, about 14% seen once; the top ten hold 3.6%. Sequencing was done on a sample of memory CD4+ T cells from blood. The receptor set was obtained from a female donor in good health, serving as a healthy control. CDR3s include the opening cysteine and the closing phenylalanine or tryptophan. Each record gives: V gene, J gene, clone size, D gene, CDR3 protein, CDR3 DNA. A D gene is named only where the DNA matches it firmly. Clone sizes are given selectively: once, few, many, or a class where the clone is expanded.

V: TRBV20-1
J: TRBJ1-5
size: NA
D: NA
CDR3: CSAKGGPNQPQHF
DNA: TGCAGTGCTAAGGGCGGACCAAATCAGCCCCAGCATTTT

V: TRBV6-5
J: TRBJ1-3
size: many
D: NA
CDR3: CASSYTVSASGNTIYF
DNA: TGTGCCAGCAGTTACACGGTCAGTGCCTCTGGAAACACCATATATTTT

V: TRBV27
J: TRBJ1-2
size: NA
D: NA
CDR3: CASSLGEGYGYTF
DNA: TGTGCCAGCAGTTTAGGAGAGGGCTATGGCTACACCTTC

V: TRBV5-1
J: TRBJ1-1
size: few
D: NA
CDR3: CASKADMNTEAFF
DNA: TGCGCCAGCAAGGCGGACATGAACACTGAAGCTTTCTTT

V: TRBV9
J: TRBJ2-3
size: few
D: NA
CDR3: CASSVVTGATDTQYF
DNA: TGTGCCAGCAGCGTAGTCACGGGAGCAACAGATACGCAGTATTTT

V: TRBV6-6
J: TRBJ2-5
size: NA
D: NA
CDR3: CASAKEGVQETQYF
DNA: TGTGCCAGCGCTAAAGAGGGCGTCCAAGAGACCCAGTACTTC

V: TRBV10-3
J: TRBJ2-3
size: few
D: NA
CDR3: CAISESSTTSTDTQYF
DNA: TGTGCCATCAGTGAGTCGAGCACCACTAGCACAGATACGCAGTATTTT

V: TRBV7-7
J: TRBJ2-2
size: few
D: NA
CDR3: CASSLLLNTGELFF
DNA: TGTGCCAGCAGCTTATTACTTAACACCGGGGAGCTGTTTTTT

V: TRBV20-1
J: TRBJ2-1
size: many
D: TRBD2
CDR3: CSARDMGLVFFNEQFF
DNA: TGCAGTGCTAGAGATATGGGACTAGTCTTTTTTAATGAGCAGTTCTTC

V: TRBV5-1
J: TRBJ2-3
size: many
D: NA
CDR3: CASSLALEADTQYF
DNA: TGCGCCAGCAGCTTGGCCTTAGAGGCAGATACGCAGTATTTT

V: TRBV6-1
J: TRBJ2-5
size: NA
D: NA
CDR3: CASIPGPYQETQYF
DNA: TGTGCCAGCATCCCCGGGCCGTACCAAGAGACCCAGTACTTC

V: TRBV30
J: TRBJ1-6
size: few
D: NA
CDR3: CASEKGSHNSPLHF
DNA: TGTGCCTCGGAGAAGGGGTCTCATAATTCACCCCTCCACTTT

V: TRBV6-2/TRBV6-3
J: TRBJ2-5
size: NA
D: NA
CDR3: CASSYSAIGGTQETQYF
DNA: TGTGCCAGCAGTTACTCTGCCATCGGTGGGACCCAAGAGACCCAGTACTTC

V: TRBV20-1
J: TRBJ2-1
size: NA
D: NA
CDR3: CSARGLGATRYEQFF
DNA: TGCAGTGCTAGAGGATTGGGGGCCACCCGGTATGAGCAGTTCTTC

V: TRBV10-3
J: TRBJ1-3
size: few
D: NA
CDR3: CAISAIGDVASGNTIYF
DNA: TGTGCCATCAGTGCGATTGGAGACGTAGCCTCTGGAAACACCATATATTTT

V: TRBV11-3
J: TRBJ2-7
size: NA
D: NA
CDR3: CASSSGVLHEQYF
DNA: TGTGCCAGCAGCTCGGGGGTTCTTCACGAGCAGTACTTC

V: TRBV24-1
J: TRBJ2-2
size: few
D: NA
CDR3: CATEGGLTGELFF
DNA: TGTGCCACCGAGGGGGGCCTCACCGGGGAGCTGTTTTTT

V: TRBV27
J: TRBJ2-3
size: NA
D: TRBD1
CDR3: CATRQGATDTQYF
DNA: TGTGCCACACGACAGGGGGCCACAGATACGCAGTATTTT

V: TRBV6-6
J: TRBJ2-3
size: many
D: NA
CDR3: CASSRGLVTDTQYF
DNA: TGTGCCAGCAGCAGGGGTCTAGTCACAGATACGCAGTATTTT

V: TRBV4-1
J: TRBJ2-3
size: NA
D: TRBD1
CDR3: CASSRTGGASSEKVTDTQYF
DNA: TGCGCCAGCAGCCGGACAGGGGGCGCGTCCTCAGAAAAGGTCACAGATACGCAGTATTTT

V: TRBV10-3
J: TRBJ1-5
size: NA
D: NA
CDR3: CAISTSVNQPQHF
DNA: TGTGCCATCAGCACTTCCGTAAACCAGCCCCAGCATTTT

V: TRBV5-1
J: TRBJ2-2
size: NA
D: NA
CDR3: CASSLEGVWAGELFF
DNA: TGCGCCAGCAGCTTGGAAGGGGTATGGGCCGGGGAGCTGTTTTTT

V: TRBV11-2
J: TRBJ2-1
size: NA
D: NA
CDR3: CAGCLGLSSYNEQFF
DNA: TGTGCCGGGTGTCTCGGACTTAGCTCCTACAATGAGCAGTTCTTC

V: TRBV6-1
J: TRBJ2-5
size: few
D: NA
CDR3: CASSEGSSTPGETQYF
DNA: TGTGCCAGCAGTGAAGGTTCCTCTACGCCAGGAGAGACCCAGTACTTC

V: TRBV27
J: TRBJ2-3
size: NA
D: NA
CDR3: CASSLSWTVAHTQYF
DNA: TGTGCCAGCAGTTTATCCTGGACTGTCGCCCATACGCAGTATTTT

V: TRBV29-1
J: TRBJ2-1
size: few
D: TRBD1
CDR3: CSVEDRGKIYEQFF
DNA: TGCAGCGTCGAAGACAGGGGGAAGATCTATGAGCAGTTCTTC

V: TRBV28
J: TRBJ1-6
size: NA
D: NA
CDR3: CASSNLTPPASPLHF
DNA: TGTGCCAGCAGTAACCTGACACCCCCGGCTTCACCCCTCCACTTT

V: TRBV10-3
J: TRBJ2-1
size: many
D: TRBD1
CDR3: CAIRAQGTNNEQFF
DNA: TGTGCCATCAGGGCACAGGGGACCAACAATGAGCAGTTCTTC

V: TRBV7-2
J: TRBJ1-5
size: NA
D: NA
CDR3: CASSLHGNQPQHF
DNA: TGTGCCAGCAGCTTACATGGGAATCAGCCCCAGCATTTT

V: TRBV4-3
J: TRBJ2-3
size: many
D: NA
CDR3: CASSQDYQGRRDTQYF
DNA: TGCGCCAGCAGCCAAGATTACCAGGGACGGAGAGATACGCAGTATTTT

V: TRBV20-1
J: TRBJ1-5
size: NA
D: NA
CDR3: CSARADSNQPQHF
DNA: TGCAGTGCTAGAGCAGATAGCAATCAGCCCCAGCATTTT